This TCR beta chain is from a study of shared clonotypes between healthy human individuals. Turning to the study itself: CD4 naive and CD4 memory each took three plates per donor, while CD8 naive took two and CD8 memory one.

This CDR3 comprises 11 residues. V was shortened by 6 bases and J by 7 bases, with 7 bases between the two germline ends. Germline CDR1 and CDR2: MNHNS and SASEGT. Only a few counts were recorded for this clone. The split of CD4+ cells yielded CD45RA+ naive and CD45RA-negative memory subsets. The material for each subset, its genomic DNA, was split evenly across several immunoSEQ plates. Original analysis: There were no quality scores in the junction-only immunoSEQ sequences, so filtering differed. Produced via immunoSEQ multiplex PCR; TCRdb's table is partial and in-frame only. V, J and clone size derive from that table, while D and trimming were established from the DNA sequence. The sample holds about 1 million clones, about 77% seen once.

This TCR was recovered from a man between 18 and 35 years old in good health. The sequenced material came from memory CD4+ T cells sorted from blood. Sample subset: CD45RA-negative fraction. The rearrangement links TRBV6-1 to TRBJ1-5, with D maybe TRBD1 (6 bases). The CDR3 coding sequence is TGTGCCAGCAGCGGACAGCAGCCCCAGCATTTT. Amino acid sequence: CASSGQQPQHF.